This TCR beta chain was profiled in a study of cytomegalovirus exposure and HLA in healthy donors. Study results and limitations: The number of N-insertions in an Asian-associated ancestry cluster was reportedly below the roughly 700-donor mean in a later analysis. Reports indicated that the classifier achieved high specificity and sensitivity in diagnosing cytomegalovirus status.

60 Vbeta and 13 Jbeta primers were used in PCR. Measured with immunoSEQ multiplex PCR; TCRdb has only the in-frame clones, and not every one. The repertoire holds around 94,000 clones, with roughly 60% as singletons. The CDR3 spans 14 residues. Trimming took 1 base from V and 4 from J; bases not matched to a gene: 4. Germline lookup yields CDR1 GTSNPN and CDR2 SVGIG (reference sequence). A word on this clone: Its antigen is unidentified.

V usage is TRBV30 and J usage is TRBJ2-4, with TRBD1 matching 7 bases. The clonotype comes from a human donor in good health. The sample was PBMCs. The CDR3 region has the DNA TGTGCCTGGAGTGGGGACAGCCTAAAAAACATTCAGTACTTC. Translating it yields CAWSGDSLKNIQYF.